This T cell receptor beta chain was identified in a study of blood T cells in healthy people across ages. Whole-study findings and limits: Comparison with aged donors showed that long-lived donors had more naive CD4+ cells and higher diversity. Diversity estimates from one million T cells were considered underestimates. Older age went with lower TCR beta diversity per million T cells, in a roughly linear way.

As concerns this clonotype: Its specificity is unknown.

Through a sample-barcoded 5' primer and a J-beta primer mix, a second PCR was run for roughly 7 to 12 cycles. A template-switch adaptor containing 12 random nucleotides labeled each cDNA molecule. TCRdb re-analysed the 5' RACE reads in MiXCR, keeping a single row per CDR3 protein. The table has approximately 880,000 distinct CDR3 sequences, around 49% seen once. Germline V gene lookup returns CDR1 MGHRA and CDR2 YSYEKL. V gave up 4 bases and J gave up 6 bases; unmatched junction bases: 9. CDR3 length: 16 amino acids. The chain recombines TRBV4-1 with TRBJ1-4, with 9 bases lining up with TRBD1. Sequenced: blood. This receptor was identified in a man aged 25 to 40 in good health. The CDR3 loop is CASSPLTGGYDEKLFF. The CDR3 DNA reads TGCGCCAGCAGCCCGTTAACAGGGGGCTACGATGAAAAACTGTTTTTT.